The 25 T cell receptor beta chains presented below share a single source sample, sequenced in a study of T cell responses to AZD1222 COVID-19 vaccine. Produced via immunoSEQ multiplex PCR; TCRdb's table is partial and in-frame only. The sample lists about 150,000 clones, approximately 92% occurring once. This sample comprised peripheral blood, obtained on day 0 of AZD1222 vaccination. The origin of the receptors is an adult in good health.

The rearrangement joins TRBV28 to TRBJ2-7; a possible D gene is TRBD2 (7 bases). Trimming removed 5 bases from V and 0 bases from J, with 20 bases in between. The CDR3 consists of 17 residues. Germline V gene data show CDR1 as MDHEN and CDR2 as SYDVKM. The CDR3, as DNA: TGTGCCAGCAGTCCGACCCCCGGGGGCGGGAGCTCCTACGAGCAGTACTTC. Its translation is CASSPTPGGGSSYEQYF.

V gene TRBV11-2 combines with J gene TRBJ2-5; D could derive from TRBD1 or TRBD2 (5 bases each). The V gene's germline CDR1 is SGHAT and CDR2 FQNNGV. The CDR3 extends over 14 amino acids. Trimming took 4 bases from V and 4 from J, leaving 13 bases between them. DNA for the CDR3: TGTGCCAGCAGCTCCGACTGGGGGAGAGAGACCCAGTACTTC. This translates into CASSSDWGRETQYF.

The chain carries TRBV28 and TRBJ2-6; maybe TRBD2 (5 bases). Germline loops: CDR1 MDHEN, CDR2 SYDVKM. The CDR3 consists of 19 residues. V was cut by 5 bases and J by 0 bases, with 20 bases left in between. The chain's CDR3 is CASSPPVTGKGSGANVLTF. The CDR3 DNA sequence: TGTGCCAGCAGTCCACCCGTGACGGGGAAAGGCTCTGGGGCCAACGTCCTGACTTTC.

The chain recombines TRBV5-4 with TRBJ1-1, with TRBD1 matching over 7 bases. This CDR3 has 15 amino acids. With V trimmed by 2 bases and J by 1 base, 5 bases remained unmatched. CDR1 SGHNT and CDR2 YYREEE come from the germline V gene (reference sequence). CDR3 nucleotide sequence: TGTGCCAGCAGCTTCGGACAGGAGCGGAACACTGAAGCTTTCTTT. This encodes CASSFGQERNTEAFF.

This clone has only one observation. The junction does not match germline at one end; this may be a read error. The CDR3 sequence: CASREDRGGNSPLHF. In nucleotides, the CDR3 is TGTGCCAGCAGGGAAGACAGGGGCGGGAATTCACCCCTCCACTTT. V is TRBV2 and J is TRBJ1-6, with TRBD1 identical over 8 bases. Germline CDR1 SNHLY, CDR2 FYNNEI. The length of the CDR3 is 15 residues.

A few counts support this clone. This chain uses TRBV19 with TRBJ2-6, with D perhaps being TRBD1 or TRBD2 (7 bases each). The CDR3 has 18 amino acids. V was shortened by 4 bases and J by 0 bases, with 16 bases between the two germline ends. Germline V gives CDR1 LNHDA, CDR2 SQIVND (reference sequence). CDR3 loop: CASSSLSGGVSGANVLTF. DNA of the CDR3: TGTGCCAGTAGTAGTCTGTCAGGGGGGGTCTCTGGGGCCAACGTCCTGACTTTC.

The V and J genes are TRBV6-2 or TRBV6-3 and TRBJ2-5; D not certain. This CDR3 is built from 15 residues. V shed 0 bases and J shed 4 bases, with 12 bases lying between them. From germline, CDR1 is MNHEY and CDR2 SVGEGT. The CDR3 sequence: CASSYSNYPGETQYF. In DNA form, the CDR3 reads TGTGCCAGCAGTTACTCAAACTACCCTGGAGAGACCCAGTACTTC.

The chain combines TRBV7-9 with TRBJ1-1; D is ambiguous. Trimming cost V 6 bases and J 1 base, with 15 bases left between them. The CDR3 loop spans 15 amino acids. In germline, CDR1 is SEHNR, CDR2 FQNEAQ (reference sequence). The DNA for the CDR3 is TGTGCCAGCAGTCCCGGCCAGGTAGCGAACACTGAAGCTTTCTTT. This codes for CASSPGQVANTEAFF.

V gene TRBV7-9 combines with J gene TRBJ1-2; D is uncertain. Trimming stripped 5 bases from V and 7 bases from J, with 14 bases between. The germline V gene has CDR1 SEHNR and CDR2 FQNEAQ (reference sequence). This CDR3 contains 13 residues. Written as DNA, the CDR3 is TGTGCCAGCAGCCCCCAACCTGCGCTTGGCTACACCTTC. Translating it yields CASSPQPALGYTF.

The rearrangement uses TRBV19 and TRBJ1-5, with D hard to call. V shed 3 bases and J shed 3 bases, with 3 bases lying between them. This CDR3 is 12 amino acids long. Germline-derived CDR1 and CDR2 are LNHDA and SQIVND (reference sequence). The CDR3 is CASSMNNQPQHF. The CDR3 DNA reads TGTGCCAGTAGTATGAACAATCAGCCCCAGCATTTT.

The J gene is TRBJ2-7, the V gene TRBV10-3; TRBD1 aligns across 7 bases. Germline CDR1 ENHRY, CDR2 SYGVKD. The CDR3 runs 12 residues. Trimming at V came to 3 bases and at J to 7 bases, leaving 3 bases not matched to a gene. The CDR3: CAISEQGIEQYF. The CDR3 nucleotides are TGTGCCATCAGTGAACAGGGGATTGAGCAGTACTTC.

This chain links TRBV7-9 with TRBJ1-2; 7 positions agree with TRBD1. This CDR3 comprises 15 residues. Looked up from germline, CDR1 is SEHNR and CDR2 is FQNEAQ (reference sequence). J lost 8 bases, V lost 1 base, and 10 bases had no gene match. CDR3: CASSLGGGLYEGYTF. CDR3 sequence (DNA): TGTGCCAGCAGCTTAGGAGGGGGCTTATATGAAGGCTACACCTTC.

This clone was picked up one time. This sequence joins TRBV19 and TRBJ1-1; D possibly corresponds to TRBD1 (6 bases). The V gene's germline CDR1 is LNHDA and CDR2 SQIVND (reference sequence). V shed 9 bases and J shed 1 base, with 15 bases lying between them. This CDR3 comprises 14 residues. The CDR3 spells CASPTLTGNTEAFF. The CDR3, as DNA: TGTGCCAGCCCGACCCTGACAGGGAACACTGAAGCTTTCTTT.

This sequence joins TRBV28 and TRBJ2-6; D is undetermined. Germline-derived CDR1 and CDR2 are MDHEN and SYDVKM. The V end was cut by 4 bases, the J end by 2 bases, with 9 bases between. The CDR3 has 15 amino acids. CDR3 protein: CASSSSGTGANVLTF. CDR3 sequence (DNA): TGTGCCAGCAGTTCCTCTGGGACTGGGGCCAACGTCCTGACTTTC.

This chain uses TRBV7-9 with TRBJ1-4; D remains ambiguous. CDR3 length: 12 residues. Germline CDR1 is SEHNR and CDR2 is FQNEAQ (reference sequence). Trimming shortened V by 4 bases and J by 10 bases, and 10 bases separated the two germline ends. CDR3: CASSSGVGKLFF. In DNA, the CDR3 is TGTGCCAGCAGCTCAGGAGTCGGAAAACTGTTTTTT.

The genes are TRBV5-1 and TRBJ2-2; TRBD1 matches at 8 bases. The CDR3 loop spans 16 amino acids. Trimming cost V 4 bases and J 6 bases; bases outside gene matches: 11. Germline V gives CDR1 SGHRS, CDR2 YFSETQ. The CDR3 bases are TGCGCCAGCAGCGTCGCCCTATGGGACAGGTCCGGGGAGCTGTTTTTT. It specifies CASSVALWDRSGELFF.

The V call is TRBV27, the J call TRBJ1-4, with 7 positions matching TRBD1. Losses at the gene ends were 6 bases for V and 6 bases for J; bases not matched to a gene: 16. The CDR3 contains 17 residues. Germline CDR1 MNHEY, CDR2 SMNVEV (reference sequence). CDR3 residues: CASRRAGMYRGDEKLFF. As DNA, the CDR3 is TGTGCCAGCAGACGAGCGGGGATGTACAGGGGCGATGAAAAACTGTTTTTT.

The DNA for the CDR3 is TGTGCCAGCAGCTTAGCGCTGGGGGGAGCGTCTGAAGCTTTCTTT. This sequence encodes CASSLALGGASEAFF. The chain uses TRBV7-6 and TRBJ1-1; D possibly corresponds to TRBD1 (5 bases). V lost 0 bases, J lost 6 bases, and 14 bases lay in between. CDR1 is SGHVS and CDR2 is FNYEAQ in the germline V gene. The CDR3 is made up of 15 amino acids.

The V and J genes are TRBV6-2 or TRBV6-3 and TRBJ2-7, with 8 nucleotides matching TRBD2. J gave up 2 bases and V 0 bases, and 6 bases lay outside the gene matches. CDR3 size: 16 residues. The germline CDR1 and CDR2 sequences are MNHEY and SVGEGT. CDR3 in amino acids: CASSYSGLENPYEQYV. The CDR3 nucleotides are TGTGCCAGCAGTTACTCGGGACTAGAGAATCCCTACGAGCAGTACGTC.

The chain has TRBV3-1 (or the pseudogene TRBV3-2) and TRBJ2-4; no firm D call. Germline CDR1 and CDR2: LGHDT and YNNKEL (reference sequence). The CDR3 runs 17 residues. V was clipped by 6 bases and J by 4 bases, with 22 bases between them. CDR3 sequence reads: CASRNEEGSEGKNIQYF. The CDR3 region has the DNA TGTGCCAGCAGAAACGAAGAAGGGTCGGAAGGAAAAAACATTCAGTACTTC.

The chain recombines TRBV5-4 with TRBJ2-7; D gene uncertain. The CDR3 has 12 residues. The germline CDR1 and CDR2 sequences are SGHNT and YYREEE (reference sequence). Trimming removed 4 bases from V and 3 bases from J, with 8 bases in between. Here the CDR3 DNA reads TGTGCCAGCAGCATGGGCGACTACGAGCAGTACGTC. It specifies CASSMGDYEQYV.

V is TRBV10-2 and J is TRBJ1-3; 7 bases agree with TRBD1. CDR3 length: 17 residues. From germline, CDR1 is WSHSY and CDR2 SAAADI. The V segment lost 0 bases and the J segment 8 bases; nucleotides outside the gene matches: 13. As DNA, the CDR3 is TGCGCCAGCAGTGAGTCCAGAACCGCGGGACAGTGGGACACCATATATTTT. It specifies CASSESRTAGQWDTIYF.

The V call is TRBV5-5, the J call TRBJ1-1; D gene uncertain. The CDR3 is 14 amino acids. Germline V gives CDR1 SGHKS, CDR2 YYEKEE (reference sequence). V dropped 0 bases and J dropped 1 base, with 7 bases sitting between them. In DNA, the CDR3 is TGTGCCAGCAGCTTGGAATGGACGAACACTGAAGCTTTCTTT. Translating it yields CASSLEWTNTEAFF.

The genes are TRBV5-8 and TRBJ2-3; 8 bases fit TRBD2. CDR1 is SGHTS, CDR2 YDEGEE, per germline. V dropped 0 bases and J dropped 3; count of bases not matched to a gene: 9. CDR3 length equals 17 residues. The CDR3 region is CASSLASSGGLTDTQYF. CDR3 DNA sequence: TGTGCCAGCAGCTTGGCCTCGAGCGGGGGCCTTACAGATACGCAGTATTTT. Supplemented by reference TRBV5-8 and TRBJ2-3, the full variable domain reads EAGVTQSPTHLIKTRGQQATLRCSPISGHTSVYWYQQALGLGLQFLLWYDEGEERNRGNFPPRFSGRQFPNYSSELNVNALELEDSALYLCASSLASSGGLTDTQYFGPGTRLTVL.

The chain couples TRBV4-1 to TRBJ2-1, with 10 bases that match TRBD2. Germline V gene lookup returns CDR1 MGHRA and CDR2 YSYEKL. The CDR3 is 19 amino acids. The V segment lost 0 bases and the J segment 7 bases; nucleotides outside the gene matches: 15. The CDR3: CASSQDPPLVLAGFNEQFF. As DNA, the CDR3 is TGCGCCAGCAGCCAAGATCCCCCACTAGTACTAGCGGGGTTTAATGAGCAGTTCTTC.